These 22 T cell receptor beta chains were all obtained from the same sample, sequenced in a study of blood T cell repertoires in COVID-19. Assay used: immunoSEQ multiplex PCR; TCRdb lists only in-frame clones, some missing. The sample yields about 280,000 clones, approximately 91% seen once. Sequencing was performed on peripheral blood. The receptors stem from a man aged 50-59 years with acute or convalescent COVID-19.

The genes are TRBV7-9 and TRBJ1-2; TRBD1 matches at 9 bases. V shed 1 base and J 10 bases; nucleotides not matched to a gene: 1. Germline lookup yields CDR1 SEHNR and CDR2 FQNEAQ (reference sequence). The CDR3 covers 12 residues. The CDR3 DNA sequence: TGTGCCAGCAGCTTAGGGACAGGGGACTACACCTTC. Translating gives CASSLGTGDYTF. The variable domain in full, with the rest retrieved from reference TRBV7-9 and TRBJ1-2, is DTGVSQNPRHKITKRGQNVTFRCDPISEHNRLYWYRQTLGQGPEFLTYFQNEAQLEKSRLLSDRFSAERPKGSFSTLEIQRTEQGDSAMYLCASSLGTGDYTFGSGTRLTVV.

The chain is built from TRBV7-6 and TRBJ1-3; D possibly corresponds to TRBD1 (5 bases). The CDR3 has 15 amino acids. V lost 6 bases to trimming and J lost 3 bases, with 15 bases between them. CDR1 is SGHVS, CDR2 FNYEAQ, per germline. The DNA for the CDR3 is TGTGCCAGCAGGTCTAGGGAAAGGGGTGGAAACACCATATATTTT. It specifies CASRSRERGGNTIYF.

The chain joins TRBV7-8 to TRBJ2-1, with 10 bases matching TRBD2. Germline V lookup: CDR1 SGHVS, CDR2 FQNEAQ. Trimming cost V 5 bases and J 4 bases; bases outside gene matches: 8. This CDR3 is built from 16 residues. CDR3: CASSPGGGLAYNEQFF. The CDR3 DNA reads as TGTGCCAGCAGCCCCGGGGGGGGACTAGCGTACAATGAGCAGTTCTTC.

The genes are TRBV9 and TRBJ1-3; the match to TRBD1 covers 9 bases. V dropped 1 base and J dropped 3; count of bases not matched to a gene: 5. The CDR3 is 16 amino acids. Per germline, CDR1 SGDLS and CDR2 YYNGEE. CDR3 loop: CASSVMDRGSGNTIYF. Here the CDR3 DNA reads TGTGCCAGCAGCGTAATGGACAGGGGAAGTGGAAACACCATATATTTT.

CDR3 nucleotide sequence: TGTGCCAGCTCACCACCCGGCAGGGTCGGAAACACCATATATTTT. Residues: CASSPPGRVGNTIYF. The J gene is TRBJ1-3, the V gene TRBV18; D is possibly TRBD1 (5 bases). Trimming took off 0 bases at V and 4 bases at J, with 10 bases between the two ends. The CDR3 is 15 residues long. CDR1 KGHSH and CDR2 LQKENI come from the germline V gene.

The CDR3 DNA is TGTGCCAGCAGATACCTAGGCAGGGCTGATGGCTACACCTTC. Residues: CASRYLGRADGYTF. The chain links TRBV2 to TRBJ1-2; possible D gene TRBD1, 5 bases. The V gene's germline CDR1 is SNHLY and CDR2 FYNNEI. CDR3 length: 14 residues. Trimming left V 6 bases short and J 6 bases short, with 17 bases between.

J is TRBJ2-7 and V is TRBV4-1, with D perhaps matching TRBD1 (6 bases). Germline-derived CDR1 and CDR2 are MGHRA and YSYEKL. With 0 bases removed from V and 1 base from J, the gap between germline ends came to 10 bases. There are 15 residues in the CDR3. This chain's CDR3 is CASSQDPGDSYEQYF. The CDR3 DNA is TGCGCCAGCAGCCAAGATCCAGGGGATTCCTACGAGCAGTACTTC.

This sequence joins TRBV19 and TRBJ1-4; weak D call: TRBD1 (5 bases). The germline gives CDR1 LNHDA, CDR2 SQIVND (reference sequence). The CDR3 has 14 amino acids. V gave up 10 bases and J gave up 5 bases, with 17 bases separating them. CDR3 bases: TGTGCCACTAATACAGGTCAGAGGAATGAAAAACTGTTTTTT. This gives the protein CATNTGQRNEKLFF.

V is TRBV18 and J is TRBJ2-2; no firm D call. The CDR3 totals 15 residues. Germline CDR1 is KGHSH and CDR2 is LQKENI. The V end lost 1 base, the J end lost 4 bases, and 10 bases lay between the germline ends. CDR3 sequence: CASSPQTTPTGELFF. The CDR3 DNA sequence: TGTGCCAGCTCACCACAGACAACTCCCACCGGGGAGCTGTTTTTT.

V usage is TRBV5-4 and J usage is TRBJ1-1; D remains unclear. The CDR3 contains 13 residues. Trimming took off 2 bases at V and 3 bases at J, with 8 bases between the two ends. Germline lookup yields CDR1 SGHNT and CDR2 YYREEE (reference sequence). The CDR3 sequence is CASSFGEDTEAFF. The CDR3 DNA reads as TGTGCCAGCAGCTTCGGCGAGGACACTGAAGCTTTCTTT.

This rearrangement joins TRBV9 to TRBJ2-7; 8 nucleotides line up with TRBD1. The V and J ends lost 3 bases and 5 bases, in that order; junction bases with no gene match: 7. Germline CDR1 and CDR2: SGDLS and YYNGEE. CDR3 length: 14 amino acids. CDR3 sequence reads: CASSARTGSDEQYF. CDR3 coding DNA: TGTGCCAGCAGCGCACGGACAGGGTCGGACGAGCAGTACTTC.

V usage is TRBV19 and J usage is TRBJ1-1; D is unclear. Germline assignment: CDR1 LNHDA and CDR2 SQIVND (reference sequence). Trimming left V 5 bases short and J 1 base short, with 14 bases between. The CDR3 runs 15 residues. The CDR3 loop is CASSAPRGRNTEAFF. The CDR3, as DNA: TGTGCCAGTAGTGCGCCCCGCGGCAGGAACACTGAAGCTTTCTTT.

V gene TRBV24-1 combines with J gene TRBJ2-3; TRBD2 is a possible D gene (5 bases). Germline CDR1 and CDR2: KGHDR and SFDVKD. CDR3 length equals 15 residues. V was shortened by 4 bases and J by 4 bases, with 14 bases between the two germline ends. The DNA of the CDR3 is TGTGCCACCAGTGACTCCAAAGGGAGTCCAGATACGCAGTATTTT. Its protein product is CATSDSKGSPDTQYF.

This chain joins TRBV18 and TRBJ1-2, with TRBD1 identical over 8 bases. The V gene's germline CDR1 is KGHSH and CDR2 LQKENI. The trim removed 3 bases at V and 7 bases at J, leaving 4 bases unmatched. CDR3 length: 13 residues. CDR3 in amino acids: CASSPTGGLGYTF. DNA for the CDR3: TGTGCCAGCTCACCCACAGGGGGACTTGGCTACACCTTC.

The genes are TRBV30 and TRBJ2-7; D ambiguous. V was shortened by 1 base and J by 3 bases, with 7 bases between the two germline ends. The CDR3 contains 12 residues. Germline lookup yields CDR1 GTSNPN and CDR2 SVGIG (reference sequence). CDR3 in DNA: TGTGCCTGGAGTGCCCCTTTCTACGAGCAGTACTTC. Amino acids: CAWSAPFYEQYF.

The chain couples TRBV7-9 to TRBJ1-3; D unresolved. Germline V gene lookup returns CDR1 SEHNR and CDR2 FQNEAQ (reference sequence). V lost 7 bases and J 4 bases, leaving 14 bases between the germline ends. CDR3 length: 14 residues. CDR3 sequence reads: CASNEATPGNTIYF. In DNA form, the CDR3 reads TGTGCCAGCAACGAGGCAACCCCGGGAAACACCATATATTTT.

The chain links TRBV9 to TRBJ1-5, with D unclear. The V end was cut by 0 bases, the J end by 6 bases, with 10 bases between. The CDR3 covers 14 residues. Germline loops: CDR1 SGDLS, CDR2 YYNGEE. The CDR3 DNA reads TGTGCCAGCAGCGTAGGGCCAGGTCTTCAGCCCCAGCATTTT. It translates to CASSVGPGLQPQHF.

The chain couples TRBV11-3 to TRBJ2-2; TRBD1 might be the D (6 bases). This CDR3 has 15 amino acids. Germline lookup yields CDR1 SGHNT and CDR2 YENEEA. V lost 5 bases and J lost 3, with 13 bases in between. CDR3 DNA sequence: TGTGCCAGCAGCCAGGGGTACACGGACACCGGGGAGCTGTTTTTT. Its translation: CASSQGYTDTGELFF.

The gene calls are TRBV12-5 and TRBJ1-1, with TRBD1 identical over 7 bases. V was clipped by 5 bases and J by 5 bases; unmatched bases: 11. Germline CDR1 is LGHNT and CDR2 is FRNRAP. The CDR3 runs 15 residues. This CDR3 is CASGLPTGRVTEAFF. The CDR3 DNA follows: TGTGCTAGTGGTCTCCCGACAGGGCGGGTTACTGAAGCTTTCTTT. The complete variable domain, with remaining parts taken from reference TRBV12-5 and TRBJ1-1, reads DARVTQTPRHKVTEMGQEVTMRCQPILGHNTVFWYRQTMMQGLELLAYFRNRAPLDDSGMPKDRFSAEMPDATLATLKIQPSEPRDSAVYFCASGLPTGRVTEAFFGQGTRLTVV.

This clone appeared once. The genes are TRBV11-3 and TRBJ2-1; 7 positions match TRBD2. Germline-derived CDR1 and CDR2 are SGHNT and YENEEA. With V trimmed by 0 bases and J by 1 base, 3 bases remained unmatched. CDR3 length equals 16 residues. CDR3 DNA sequence: TGTGCCAGCAGCTTAGATCGCGGGGGATCCTACAATGAGCAGTTCTTC. This codes for CASSLDRGGSYNEQFF.

V usage is TRBV2 and J usage is TRBJ1-1; possibly TRBD1 for D (5 bases). In germline, CDR1 is SNHLY, CDR2 FYNNEI. There are 13 residues in the CDR3. Trimming shortened V by 3 bases and J by 8 bases, and 13 bases separated the two germline ends. In DNA form, the CDR3 reads TGTGCCAGCAGTGATGCTTCCCGGGGGGAAGCTTTCTTT. Its translation is CASSDASRGEAFF. The whole variable domain, remainder taken from reference TRBV2 and TRBJ1-1, is EPEVTQTPSHQVTQMGQEVILRCVPISNHLYFYWYRQILGQKVEFLVSFYNNEISEKSEIFDDQFSVERPDGSNFTLKIRSTKLEDSAMYFCASSDASRGEAFFGQGTRLTVV.

The V call is TRBV4-1, the J call TRBJ2-3, with 7 nucleotides matching TRBD2. Germline assignment: CDR1 MGHRA and CDR2 YSYEKL. The trim removed 5 bases at V and 0 bases at J, leaving 11 bases unmatched. This CDR3 has 17 amino acids. In nucleotides, the CDR3 is TGCGCCAGCAGCTGGCCGGCGAGACTAGCCAGCACAGATACGCAGTATTTT. Translation: CASSWPARLASTDTQYF.